This TCR beta chain was recorded in a study of blood T cell repertoires in COVID-19. The table came from immunoSEQ multiplex PCR; TCRdb's copy has only in-frame clones and leaves some out. The table includes hundreds of thousands of clones, about 90% detected once. CDR3 length equals 16 residues. Germline values: CDR1 PRHDT, CDR2 FYEKMQ (reference sequence). J was trimmed by 5 bases and V by 2 bases; bases with no gene match: 6. This TCR came from a woman aged 40 to 55 who had recovered from COVID-19. The chain is built from TRBV13 and TRBJ2-1; 10 bases fit TRBD2. The sample taken for sequencing was peripheral blood. Here the CDR3 reads CASSLSWLAGDNEQFF. The CDR3 nucleotides are TGTGCCAGCAGCTTATCGTGGCTAGCGGGGGACAATGAGCAGTTCTTC.